Listed below are T cell receptor beta chains from one sample, sequenced in a study of cytomegalovirus exposure and HLA in healthy donors. TCRdb keeps only in-frame clones here, not all; method: immunoSEQ multiplex PCR. The sample yields under 200,000 clones, approximately 80% seen once. Input material: PBMCs. The origin of the receptors is a woman aged 45-60 years in good health and CMV-seronegative. Each CDR3 is given with its conserved first and last residue. The D gene is left open where the match is weak. Size is stated for part of the rows, as once, few or many counts, or as a class when the clone is expanded.

clone_size: few
j_call: TRBJ1-2
d_call: TRBD1
v_call: TRBV18
cdr3_nt: TGTGCCAGCTCACTTACAGGGGTAGACTATGGCTACACCTTC
cdr3_aa: CASSLTGVDYGYTF

clone_size: NA
j_call: TRBJ2-7
d_call: TRBD2
v_call: TRBV5-1
cdr3_nt: TGCGCCAGCAGCCCGGAGACTAGCGGGAGCTACGAGCAGTACTTC
cdr3_aa: CASSPETSGSYEQYF

clone_size: NA
j_call: TRBJ2-3
d_call: TRBD2
v_call: TRBV5-1
cdr3_nt: TGCGCCAGCAGCCCCTTGACTAGCGGGGGGCCCACAGATACGCAGTATTTT
cdr3_aa: CASSPLTSGGPTDTQYF

clone_size: NA
j_call: TRBJ1-5
d_call: NA
v_call: TRBV18
cdr3_nt: TGTGCCAGCTCACCATACTCCCTGGGAGGTGGCAATCAGCCCCAGCATTTT
cdr3_aa: CASSPYSLGGGNQPQHF

clone_size: few
j_call: TRBJ2-5
d_call: NA
v_call: TRBV5-6
cdr3_nt: TGTGCCAGCAGCTTGGGGAGGGAAGAGACCCAGTACTTC
cdr3_aa: CASSLGREETQYF

clone_size: NA
j_call: TRBJ2-7
d_call: TRBD2
v_call: TRBV7-2
cdr3_nt: TGTGCCAGCAGCTCCCAGGGAGCGGGGATCTCCTACGAGCAGTACTTC
cdr3_aa: CASSSQGAGISYEQYF

clone_size: NA
j_call: TRBJ2-1
d_call: TRBD2
v_call: TRBV11-2
cdr3_nt: TGTGCCAGCAGCTTAGAAAGTACGGGACTAGCGAACCCTAATGAGCAGTTCTTC
cdr3_aa: CASSLESTGLANPNEQFF

clone_size: NA
j_call: TRBJ2-1
d_call: TRBD2
v_call: TRBV18
cdr3_nt: TGTGCCAGCTCACCGGCCGGGACTAGGGTCAATGAGCAGTTCTTC
cdr3_aa: CASSPAGTRVNEQFF

clone_size: NA
j_call: TRBJ2-5
d_call: TRBD2
v_call: TRBV30
cdr3_nt: TGTGCCTCGACTCAGGGAGGGGAGACCCAGTACTTC
cdr3_aa: CASTQGGETQYF

clone_size: NA
j_call: TRBJ1-1
d_call: NA
v_call: TRBV27
cdr3_nt: TGTGCCAGCAGCTTCCCGGGATCGAACACTGAAGCTTTCTTT
cdr3_aa: CASSFPGSNTEAFF

clone_size: NA
j_call: TRBJ1-2
d_call: NA
v_call: TRBV5-4
cdr3_nt: TGTGCCAGCAGCTTGTCAGGGAACTATGGCTACACCTTC
cdr3_aa: CASSLSGNYGYTF

clone_size: once
j_call: TRBJ2-2
d_call: NA
v_call: TRBV5-1
cdr3_nt: TGCGCCAGCAGCCCCAGGGGAGCGAACACCGGGGAGCTGTTTTTT
cdr3_aa: CASSPRGANTGELFF

clone_size: NA
j_call: TRBJ2-7
d_call: NA
v_call: TRBV19
cdr3_nt: TGTGCCAGTAGTATGCGACTGTCGAGCTCCTACGAGCAGTACTTC
cdr3_aa: CASSMRLSSSYEQYF

clone_size: NA
j_call: TRBJ2-1
d_call: TRBD2
v_call: TRBV27
cdr3_nt: TGTGCCAGCACAAGGGGGACTAGCGGGGGGATTAATGAGCAGTTCTTC
cdr3_aa: CASTRGTSGGINEQFF

clone_size: NA
j_call: TRBJ1-6
d_call: NA
v_call: TRBV7-2
cdr3_nt: TGTGCCAGCAGCTTAGTCTCCTCCTATAATTCACCCCTCCACTTT
cdr3_aa: CASSLVSSYNSPLHF

clone_size: NA
j_call: TRBJ2-4
d_call: TRBD1
v_call: TRBV28
cdr3_nt: TGTGCCAGTGAACAGGGGGCGCTCGACAAAAACATTCAGTACTTC
cdr3_aa: CASEQGALDKNIQYF

clone_size: NA
j_call: TRBJ2-7
d_call: TRBD1
v_call: TRBV15
cdr3_nt: TGTGCCACCAGCAAAGGAGGCGACAGGGCCCACGAGCAGTACTTC
cdr3_aa: CATSKGGDRAHEQYF

clone_size: NA
j_call: TRBJ2-3
d_call: TRBD1
v_call: TRBV27
cdr3_nt: TGTGCCAGCAGTATGGACAGGGGAGGGGATACGCAGTATTTT
cdr3_aa: CASSMDRGGDTQYF

clone_size: NA
j_call: TRBJ2-1
d_call: NA
v_call: TRBV10-1
cdr3_nt: TGCGCCAGCGGGCCGAGCTCCTACAATGAGCAGTTCTTC
cdr3_aa: CASGPSSYNEQFF

clone_size: NA
j_call: TRBJ1-2
d_call: NA
v_call: TRBV20-1
cdr3_nt: TGCAGTGCCCCATTCGGGGATGGCTACACCTTC
cdr3_aa: CSAPFGDGYTF

clone_size: NA
j_call: TRBJ1-5
d_call: NA
v_call: TRBV30
cdr3_nt: TGTGCCTGGGCTCAACCCGGGGGTCTTTGGAGCAATCAGCCCCAGCATTTT
cdr3_aa: CAWAQPGGLWSNQPQHF

clone_size: NA
j_call: TRBJ2-5
d_call: TRBD2
v_call: TRBV7-2
cdr3_nt: TGTGCCAGCAGCCAGATGAGCGGGGGCCGGGGAGAGACCCAGTACTTC
cdr3_aa: CASSQMSGGRGETQYF

clone_size: NA
j_call: TRBJ2-7
d_call: NA
v_call: TRBV5-4
cdr3_nt: TGTGCCAGCAGCCGGGACTCCACCTCAACCTACGAGCAGTACTTC
cdr3_aa: CASSRDSTSTYEQYF

clone_size: NA
j_call: TRBJ1-6
d_call: NA
v_call: TRBV18
cdr3_nt: TGTGCCAGCTCCCCCCGGGACATGGGGAATTCACCCCTCCACTTT
cdr3_aa: CASSPRDMGNSPLHF

clone_size: NA
j_call: TRBJ1-5
d_call: TRBD1
v_call: TRBV6-1
cdr3_nt: TGTGCCAGCAGGTTGACAGGGGAAGGTCAGCCCCAGCATTTT
cdr3_aa: CASRLTGEGQPQHF

clone_size: NA
j_call: TRBJ1-3
d_call: TRBD1
v_call: TRBV11-2
cdr3_nt: TGTGCCAGCACCTCGATGGGGACAGGGGCTGGAAACACCATATATTTT
cdr3_aa: CASTSMGTGAGNTIYF

clone_size: NA
j_call: TRBJ2-4
d_call: NA
v_call: TRBV30
cdr3_nt: TGTGCCTGGAGTGTACGGTCAGGGGCGTTATCGTCGCGGTTAAAAAACATTCAGTACTTC
cdr3_aa: CAWSVRSGALSSRLKNIQYF

clone_size: NA
j_call: TRBJ1-1
d_call: NA
v_call: TRBV11-2
cdr3_nt: TGTGCCAGCAGCACCCGCCCCAGTCACACTGAAGCTTTCTTT
cdr3_aa: CASSTRPSHTEAFF

clone_size: once
j_call: TRBJ2-1
d_call: NA
v_call: TRBV9
cdr3_nt: TGTGCCGGCAGCGGAGGGGCGAGCGGGCTAGAAAACAATGAGCAGTTCTTC
cdr3_aa: CAGSGGASGLENNEQFF

clone_size: NA
j_call: TRBJ1-5
d_call: NA
v_call: TRBV27
cdr3_nt: TGTGCCAGCAGTTTATCGGGACTTACAAGCCCGGAGCCCCAGCATTTT
cdr3_aa: CASSLSGLTSPEPQHF

clone_size: few
j_call: TRBJ2-7
d_call: NA
v_call: TRBV6-6
cdr3_nt: TGTGCCAGCAGCCGACAGGACGAGCAGTACTTC
cdr3_aa: CASSRQDEQYF

clone_size: NA
j_call: TRBJ2-7
d_call: TRBD1
v_call: TRBV29-1
cdr3_nt: TGCAGCGTTGAAGGACAGGGGGCTCGCTACGAGCAGTACTTC
cdr3_aa: CSVEGQGARYEQYF

clone_size: NA
j_call: TRBJ2-3
d_call: TRBD2
v_call: TRBV5-1
cdr3_nt: TGCGCCACCGCAATGCTCGGGGGGGGCCTAGATACGCAGTATTTT
cdr3_aa: CATAMLGGGLDTQYF

clone_size: NA
j_call: TRBJ2-3
d_call: TRBD1
v_call: TRBV5-1
cdr3_nt: TGCGCCAGCAGCTTGGCAGGGGGCGGGTACCCTAACACAGATACGCAGTATTTT
cdr3_aa: CASSLAGGGYPNTDTQYF

clone_size: NA
j_call: TRBJ2-7
d_call: TRBD2
v_call: TRBV9
cdr3_nt: TGTGCCAGCAGCACGGAACCGGGACTAGCGGGGGAGCAGTACTTC
cdr3_aa: CASSTEPGLAGEQYF

clone_size: NA
j_call: TRBJ1-1
d_call: NA
v_call: TRBV10-1
cdr3_nt: TGCGCCAGCAGTGCGGGATTAACAGGGCTGAACACTGAAGCTTTCTTT
cdr3_aa: CASSAGLTGLNTEAFF

clone_size: NA
j_call: TRBJ1-6
d_call: NA
v_call: TRBV27
cdr3_nt: TGTGCCAGCAGTTTTGCCAGGGGTTACTATAATTCACCCCTCCACTTT
cdr3_aa: CASSFARGYYNSPLHF

clone_size: NA
j_call: TRBJ2-5
d_call: TRBD2
v_call: TRBV6-6
cdr3_nt: TGTGCCAGCACCCGCGGACTAGACGGGGCGGCGGAGACCCAGTACTTC
cdr3_aa: CASTRGLDGAAETQYF

clone_size: NA
j_call: TRBJ1-5
d_call: NA
v_call: TRBV28
cdr3_nt: TGTGCCAGCAGTTCCGACAGAGTAAATCAGCCCCAGCATTTT
cdr3_aa: CASSSDRVNQPQHF

clone_size: NA
j_call: TRBJ1-2
d_call: NA
v_call: TRBV5-6
cdr3_nt: TGTGCCAGCAGCTTGACGTATACACTAGCTACCGACCCCCATGGCTACACCTTC
cdr3_aa: CASSLTYTLATDPHGYTF

clone_size: NA
j_call: TRBJ1-4
d_call: NA
v_call: TRBV19
cdr3_nt: TGTGCCAGTAGTTCCCTCCAGGCTCTCGGTGAAAAACTGTTTTTT
cdr3_aa: CASSSLQALGEKLFF

clone_size: once
j_call: TRBJ2-6
d_call: NA
v_call: TRBV18
cdr3_nt: TGTGCCAGCTCATCTCAGGGTACCGGGGCCAACGTCCTGACTTTC
cdr3_aa: CASSSQGTGANVLTF

clone_size: NA
j_call: TRBJ2-6
d_call: TRBD1
v_call: TRBV23-1
cdr3_nt: TGCGCCAGCAGTCCGGAACGGACAGGGGTGTCTGGGGCCAACGTCCTGACTTTC
cdr3_aa: CASSPERTGVSGANVLTF

clone_size: NA
j_call: TRBJ1-2
d_call: TRBD1
v_call: TRBV9
cdr3_nt: TGTGCCAGCAGCCCCTTGACAGGGGACCCGTCCTCCGGCTACACCTTC
cdr3_aa: CASSPLTGDPSSGYTF

clone_size: NA
j_call: TRBJ2-2
d_call: TRBD1
v_call: TRBV30
cdr3_nt: TGTGCCTGGAGCGACCCAGACAGGGCGAACACCGGGGAGCTGTTTTTT
cdr3_aa: CAWSDPDRANTGELFF